These T cell receptor beta chains were read from a single sample in a study of blood T cell repertoires in COVID-19. The protocol was immunoSEQ multiplex PCR, while the TCRdb copy is restricted to in-frame clones and leaves out a portion. The sample has roughly 150,000 clones, about 90% seen once. The specimen was PBMCs or T cells enriched from blood (not recorded which). The receptors were gathered from a woman aged 40 to 50 who had been exposed to COVID-19. CDR3s include the opening cysteine and the closing phenylalanine or tryptophan. Each record gives: J gene, V gene, CDR3 protein.

J gene: TRBJ2-5
V gene: TRBV27
CDR3 protein: CASSLNGGALETQYF

J gene: TRBJ2-2
V gene: TRBV3-1/TRBV3-2
CDR3 protein: CASSQGGVTGELFF

J gene: TRBJ1-3
V gene: TRBV29-1
CDR3 protein: CSVVQTGNTIYF

J gene: TRBJ1-1
V gene: TRBV6-2/TRBV6-3
CDR3 protein: CASSYEGFEAFF

J gene: TRBJ1-2
V gene: TRBV18
CDR3 protein: CASSPNKLYGYTF

J gene: TRBJ1-1
V gene: TRBV7-3
CDR3 protein: CASSQTGGYTEAFF

J gene: TRBJ1-6
V gene: TRBV19
CDR3 protein: CASSWGLDNSPLHF

J gene: TRBJ2-1
V gene: TRBV12-5
CDR3 protein: CASGFGNEQFF

J gene: TRBJ1-3
V gene: TRBV5-4
CDR3 protein: CATETGGPSGNTIYF

J gene: TRBJ2-1
V gene: TRBV7-8
CDR3 protein: CASSPDTDSYNEQFF

J gene: TRBJ2-7
V gene: TRBV12-3/TRBV12-4
CDR3 protein: CASSSGGSYEQYF

J gene: TRBJ1-5
V gene: TRBV28
CDR3 protein: CASSNLGTDSQPQHF

J gene: TRBJ2-2
V gene: TRBV5-1
CDR3 protein: CASSFSSGSTGELFF

J gene: TRBJ2-7
V gene: TRBV28
CDR3 protein: CASGTPSYEQYF

J gene: TRBJ1-5
V gene: TRBV6-1
CDR3 protein: CASSERGTGQNSNQPQHF

J gene: TRBJ2-1
V gene: TRBV7-8
CDR3 protein: CASSELSSYNEQFF

J gene: TRBJ1-1
V gene: TRBV5-1
CDR3 protein: CASTNEGVGEAFF

J gene: TRBJ2-7
V gene: TRBV4-1
CDR3 protein: CASSQVIGGQYF

J gene: TRBJ2-7
V gene: TRBV16
CDR3 protein: CASSQQGVYEQYF

J gene: TRBJ2-2
V gene: TRBV6-5
CDR3 protein: CASFSGGTGELFF

J gene: TRBJ2-2
V gene: TRBV6-2/TRBV6-3
CDR3 protein: CASSYTAGNTGELFF

J gene: TRBJ2-1
V gene: TRBV3-1/TRBV3-2
CDR3 protein: CASSRRGEQFF

J gene: TRBJ1-2
V gene: TRBV11-3
CDR3 protein: CASSLDLRWYGYTF

J gene: TRBJ1-4
V gene: TRBV7-9
CDR3 protein: CASSSPGQGITNEKLFF

J gene: TRBJ1-2
V gene: TRBV7-9
CDR3 protein: CASRPQTRYGYTF

J gene: TRBJ2-7
V gene: TRBV4-1
CDR3 protein: CASSRGTSGAPYEQYF

J gene: TRBJ1-5
V gene: TRBV21-1
CDR3 protein: CASSKCSVLNQPQHF

J gene: TRBJ1-1
V gene: TRBV5-8
CDR3 protein: CASSTSQLTENTEAFF

J gene: TRBJ2-1
V gene: TRBV7-2
CDR3 protein: CASSPPTSGDYNEQFF

J gene: TRBJ1-2
V gene: TRBV3-1/TRBV3-2
CDR3 protein: CASSQEPTVSYGYTF

J gene: TRBJ2-3
V gene: TRBV28
CDR3 protein: CASSEPTGTDTQYF

J gene: TRBJ1-6
V gene: TRBV30
CDR3 protein: CAWSSPILLSPPIDSPLHF

J gene: TRBJ2-7
V gene: TRBV4-3
CDR3 protein: CASSQQDRATYEQYF

J gene: TRBJ1-5
V gene: TRBV6-5
CDR3 protein: CASTRRGDGNQPQHF

J gene: TRBJ2-7
V gene: TRBV28
CDR3 protein: CASIRRQGKYEQYF

J gene: TRBJ1-5
V gene: TRBV7-8
CDR3 protein: CASSLARTGVGGSNQPQHF

J gene: TRBJ2-1
V gene: TRBV5-1
CDR3 protein: CASSLARGNEQFF

J gene: TRBJ2-2
V gene: TRBV7-9
CDR3 protein: CASSLARDNLRGVTGELFF

J gene: TRBJ2-1
V gene: TRBV20-1
CDR3 protein: CSARKLNEQFF

J gene: TRBJ2-1
V gene: TRBV5-1
CDR3 protein: CASSQPGLGYNEQFF

J gene: TRBJ1-1
V gene: TRBV10-3
CDR3 protein: CAIKGHDRGENTEAFF

J gene: TRBJ1-1
V gene: TRBV13
CDR3 protein: CASSLGAVAGDTEAFF

J gene: TRBJ2-2
V gene: TRBV2
CDR3 protein: CASSEGRTGELFF

J gene: TRBJ1-1
V gene: TRBV7-9
CDR3 protein: CASRDTGSASVDTEAFF

J gene: TRBJ2-3
V gene: TRBV7-9
CDR3 protein: CASSRSLAASTDTQYF

J gene: TRBJ1-1
V gene: TRBV12-3/TRBV12-4
CDR3 protein: CASRDSVNTEAFF

J gene: TRBJ2-3
V gene: TRBV18
CDR3 protein: CASSPGLAGGADTQYF

J gene: TRBJ1-2
V gene: TRBV6-4
CDR3 protein: CASKAFGGQGYGYTF

J gene: TRBJ1-5
V gene: TRBV27
CDR3 protein: CASSFSGYSVNQPQHF

J gene: TRBJ1-5
V gene: TRBV19
CDR3 protein: CASSKITGGGSNQPQHF

J gene: TRBJ2-5
V gene: TRBV28
CDR3 protein: CASSLVPLSGGSQYF

J gene: TRBJ2-7
V gene: TRBV5-1
CDR3 protein: CASSMDRGNEQYF

J gene: TRBJ2-1
V gene: TRBV11-3
CDR3 protein: CASSETGNEQFF

J gene: TRBJ1-1
V gene: TRBV28
CDR3 protein: CASSPSVRAGKFVAFF

J gene: TRBJ1-1
V gene: TRBV28
CDR3 protein: CASSSRRGNTEAFF

J gene: TRBJ2-7
V gene: TRBV3-1/TRBV3-2
CDR3 protein: CASSQESSGGPYEQYF

J gene: TRBJ2-5
V gene: TRBV4-1
CDR3 protein: CASSQWGSSGGGLVTQYF